This T cell receptor beta chain originates from a study of T cell clonality in common variable immunodeficiency (dated by TCRdb to 2014 to 2015). Most CVID patients and most healthy controls were of Caucasian heritage. Heparinized peripheral whole blood samples of about 4.5 to 9 ml were collected from each donor. Genomic DNA from adults with common variable immune deficiency (CVID) and from healthy adult controls was used for sequencing of TCRbeta CDR3 repertoires. A total of about 22 healthy adult volunteers (around 12 female and approximately 10 male; age range roughly 23 to 75 years, mean age around 35) were included in the control group. Diluted blood was subjected to density centrifugation over Hypaque 1077 or Ficoll-Paque for isolation of peripheral blood mononuclear cells. Genomic DNA was obtained from unsorted mononuclear cells through either Qiagen column purification or a centrifugation-based method.

Study-wide conclusions, independent of this receptor: Correlations of repertoire features with clinical complications were constrained by heterogeneity among patients within the CVID cohort. Healthy controls shared more TCRbeta clones with each other than CVID subjects shared among themselves (p < 0.0001). Fewer deletions and N-nucleotide insertions were reportedly observed in CVID TCRbeta sequences, and highly modified clones with 13 or more V deletions were reportedly absent from CVID TCRbeta sequences. According to the authors, figuring out what caused the increased clonality in CVID would require sequencing the repertoires of T cell subpopulations. Despite equal DNA input, controls averaged about 81,820 unique sequences per sample versus around 30,000 in CVID samples. TCRbeta clonality was higher in CVID subjects than in healthy controls (t-test p = 0.018), and the increase was most characteristic of about a third of subjects.

In its sample, this clone was seen a few times. The clone's antigen remains unknown. Possible read error: a much larger clone is one base away. Read data end 3 residues before the CDR3 end; the end is taken from the germline J gene. The germline V gene (reference sequence) provides CDR1 LNHDA and CDR2 SQIVND. CDR3 length: 15 amino acids, cysteine to phenylalanine. Part of the CDR3 DNA is given, 36 bases translated from base 1. CVID samples and control samples contributed equivalent amounts of genomic DNA as sequencing input. For every sample, a 60 bp segment covering the rearranged TCRbeta CDR3 region was amplified and then sequenced. The immunoSEQ assay, a bias-corrected multiplex PCR combined with high-throughput sequencing, was used to amplify TCRbeta. As for the original processing: Every unique nucleotide sequence was considered a clone and was annotated with V, D and J genes, copy number and frequency. Sequences were labeled productive if in frame, and non-productive if out of frame or containing stop codons. As previously described, Shannon's entropy was used to calculate clonality. The predicted amino acid sequences of productive clones were used to derive mean CDR3 Kyte-Doolittle hydropathy. The R hclust function was used to hierarchically cluster scaled V gene usage with Manhattan distance and complete linkage. Sharing of clones by CDR3 amino acid sequence was evaluated through resampling of 12 repertoires per group over 100 rounds. The repertoires were screened for around 70 published EBV-specific TCRbeta sequences and 200 to 250 published CMV-specific TCRbeta sequences. After two CVID samples that produced fewer than 10,000 sequences were dropped from the analysis, 42 CVID repertoires remained. Drawn from immuneACCESS, this table holds only the in-frame rearrangements with V and J called that TCRdb kept. Clones are partly lost; checked studies trace under half to an unresolved V gene and leave the rest unexplained. V and J calls and clone size come straight from that table; D and trimming were deduced from the DNA. The table puts roughly 58,000 clones in this sample, none counted just once. The top ten constitute about 0.8% of the sample.

This clonotype was obtained from a person aged 18-70 years in good health. Sequencing was carried out using peripheral blood mononuclear cells. Recombination connected TRBV19 to TRBJ2-2; 7 junctional bases match TRBD1. Here the CDR3 is given as CVTTTLTGDTGELFF. The CDR3 DNA, read in part, is TGTGTCACAACAACCCTAACAGGGGACACCGGGGAG.